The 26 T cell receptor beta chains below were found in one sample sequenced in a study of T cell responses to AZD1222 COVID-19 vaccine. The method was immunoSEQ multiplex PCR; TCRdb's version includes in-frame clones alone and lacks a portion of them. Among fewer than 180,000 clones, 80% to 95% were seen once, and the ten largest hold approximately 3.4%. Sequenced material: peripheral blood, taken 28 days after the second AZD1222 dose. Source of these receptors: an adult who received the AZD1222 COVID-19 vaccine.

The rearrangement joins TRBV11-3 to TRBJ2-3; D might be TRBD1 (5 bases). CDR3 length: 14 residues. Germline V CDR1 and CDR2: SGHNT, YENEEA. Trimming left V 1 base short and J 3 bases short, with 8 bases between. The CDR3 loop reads CASSLAGRTDTQYF. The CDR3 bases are TGTGCCAGCAGCTTAGCAGGGCGAACAGATACGCAGTATTTT.

CDR3 coding DNA: TGTGCCAGCAGCGCCCCTCCCGGCGAGGGGCGACTGTTTTTT. Translating gives CASSAPPGEGRLFF. The chain joins TRBV9 to TRBJ1-4; D is possibly TRBD1 (5 bases). The germline V gene encodes CDR1 SGDLS and CDR2 YYNGEE. The CDR3 consists of 14 residues. Trimming pared 3 bases from V and 13 bases from J, leaving 19 bases between.

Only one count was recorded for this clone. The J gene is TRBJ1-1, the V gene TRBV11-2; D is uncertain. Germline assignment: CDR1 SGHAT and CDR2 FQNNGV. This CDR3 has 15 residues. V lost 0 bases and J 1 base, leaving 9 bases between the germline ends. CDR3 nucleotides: TGTGCCAGCAGCTTAGATGGGTTGGGGAACACTGAAGCTTTCTTT. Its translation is CASSLDGLGNTEAFF.

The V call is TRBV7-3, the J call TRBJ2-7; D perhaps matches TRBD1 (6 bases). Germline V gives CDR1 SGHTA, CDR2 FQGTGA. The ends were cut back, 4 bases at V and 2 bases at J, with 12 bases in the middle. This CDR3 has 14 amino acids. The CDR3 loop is CASSSGVAPYEQYF. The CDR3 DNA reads TGTGCCAGCAGCTCAGGGGTAGCCCCCTACGAGCAGTACTTC.

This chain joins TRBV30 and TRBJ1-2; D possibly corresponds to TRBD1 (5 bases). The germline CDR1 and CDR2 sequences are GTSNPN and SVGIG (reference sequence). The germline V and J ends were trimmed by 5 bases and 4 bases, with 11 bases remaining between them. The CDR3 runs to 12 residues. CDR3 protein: CAWLQGSYGYTF. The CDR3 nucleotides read TGTGCCTGGCTCCAGGGTAGCTATGGCTACACCTTC.

The CDR3 loop reads CAWSPSLGEVNSNQPQHF. The DNA for the CDR3 is TGTGCCTGGAGTCCTTCTCTGGGGGAGGTGAATAGCAATCAGCCCCAGCATTTT. V gene TRBV30 combines with J gene TRBJ1-5; weak D call: TRBD1 (5 bases). The germline CDR1 and CDR2 sequences are GTSNPN and SVGIG (reference sequence). The CDR3 extends over 18 amino acids. The V gene lost 2 bases and the J gene lost 0 bases, with 20 bases spanning the gap. Together with reference TRBV30 and TRBJ1-5, the CDR3 gives the full variable domain: SQTIHQWPATLVQPVGSPLSLECTVEGTSNPNLYWYRQAAGRGLQLLFYSVGIGQISSEVPQNLSASRPQDRQFILSSKKLLLSDSGFYLCAWSPSLGEVNSNQPQHFGDGTRLSIL.

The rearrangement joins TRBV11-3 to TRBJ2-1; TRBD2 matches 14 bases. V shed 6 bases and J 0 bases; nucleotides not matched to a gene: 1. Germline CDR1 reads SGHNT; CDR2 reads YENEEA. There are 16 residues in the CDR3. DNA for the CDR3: TGTGCCAGCAGAGGGACTAGCGGGAGCTCCTACAATGAGCAGTTCTTC. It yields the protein CASRGTSGSSYNEQFF.

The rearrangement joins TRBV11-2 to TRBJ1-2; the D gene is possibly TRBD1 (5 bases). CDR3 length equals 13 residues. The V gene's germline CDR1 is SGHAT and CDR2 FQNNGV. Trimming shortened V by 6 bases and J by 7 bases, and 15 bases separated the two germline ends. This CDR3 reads CASSSPGRAGYTF. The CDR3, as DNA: TGTGCCAGCAGTTCCCCAGGGAGGGCTGGCTACACCTTC.

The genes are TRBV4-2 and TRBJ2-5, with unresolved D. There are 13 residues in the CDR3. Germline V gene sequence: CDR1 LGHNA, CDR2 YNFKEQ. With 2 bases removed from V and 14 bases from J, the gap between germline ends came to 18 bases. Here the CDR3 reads CASSQIQSVPYYF. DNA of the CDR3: TGTGCCAGCAGCCAAATACAGTCCGTTCCATACTACTTC.

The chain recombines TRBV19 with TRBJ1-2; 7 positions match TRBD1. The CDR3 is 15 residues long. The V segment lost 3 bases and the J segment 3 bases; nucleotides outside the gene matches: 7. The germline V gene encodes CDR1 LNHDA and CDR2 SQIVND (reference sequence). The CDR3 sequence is CASSIGTALHYGYTF. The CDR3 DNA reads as TGTGCCAGTAGTATCGGGACAGCACTCCACTATGGCTACACCTTC. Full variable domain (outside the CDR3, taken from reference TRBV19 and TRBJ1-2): DGGITQSPKYLFRKEGQNVTLSCEQNLNHDAMYWYRQDPGQGLRLIYYSQIVNDFQKGDIAEGYSVSREKKESFPLTVTSAQKNPTAFYLCASSIGTALHYGYTFGSGTRLTVV.

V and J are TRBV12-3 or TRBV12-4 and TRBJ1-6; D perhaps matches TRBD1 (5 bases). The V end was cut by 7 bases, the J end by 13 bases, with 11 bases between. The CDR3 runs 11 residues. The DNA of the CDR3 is TGTGCCAGCACCTTTGGGGGTCCCCTCCACTTT. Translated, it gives CASTFGGPLHF.

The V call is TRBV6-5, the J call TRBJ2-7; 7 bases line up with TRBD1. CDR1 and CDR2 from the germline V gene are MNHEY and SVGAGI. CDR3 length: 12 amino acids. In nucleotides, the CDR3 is TGTCGAGCCTCGGGACAGTCCTACGAGCAGTACTTC. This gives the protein CRASGQSYEQYF.

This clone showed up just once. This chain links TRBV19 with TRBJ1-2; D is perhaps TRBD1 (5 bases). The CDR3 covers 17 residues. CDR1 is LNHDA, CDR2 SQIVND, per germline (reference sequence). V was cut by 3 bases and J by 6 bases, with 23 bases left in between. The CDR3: CASSMADSRLWGNGYTF. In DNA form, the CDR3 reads TGTGCCAGTAGTATGGCAGACAGCCGGTTGTGGGGGAATGGCTACACCTTC.

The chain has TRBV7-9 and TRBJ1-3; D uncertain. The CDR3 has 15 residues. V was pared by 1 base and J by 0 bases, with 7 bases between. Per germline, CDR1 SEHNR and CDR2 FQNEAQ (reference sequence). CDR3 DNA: TGTGCCAGCAGCTTAGTTGAGTTCTCTGGAAACACCATATATTTT. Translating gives CASSLVEFSGNTIYF.

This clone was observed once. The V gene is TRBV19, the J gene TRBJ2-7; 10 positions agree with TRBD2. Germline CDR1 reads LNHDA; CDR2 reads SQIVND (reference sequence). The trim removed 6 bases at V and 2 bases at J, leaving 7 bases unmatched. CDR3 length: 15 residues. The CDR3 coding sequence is TGTGCCAGTAGCCGGCAGGGGACTAGCGCCTACGAGCAGTACTTC. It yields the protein CASSRQGTSAYEQYF.

CDR3 sequence: CASSQQPGTGEEKLFF. The DNA for the CDR3 is TGCGCCAGCAGCCAACAACCCGGGACAGGGGAAGAAAAACTGTTTTTT. This chain uses TRBV5-1 with TRBJ1-4; 10 nucleotides line up with TRBD1. CDR1 SGHRS and CDR2 YFSETQ come from the germline V gene. CDR3 size: 16 residues. V lost 4 bases and J lost 8; bases outside the gene matches: 11.

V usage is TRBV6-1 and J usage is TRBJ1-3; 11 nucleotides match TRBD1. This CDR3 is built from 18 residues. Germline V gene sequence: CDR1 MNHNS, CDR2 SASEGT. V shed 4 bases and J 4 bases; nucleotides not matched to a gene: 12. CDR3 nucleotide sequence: TGTGCCAGCAGTGGCCGGGACAGGGGGATCATTTCGGGAAACACCATATATTTT. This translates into CASSGRDRGIISGNTIYF.

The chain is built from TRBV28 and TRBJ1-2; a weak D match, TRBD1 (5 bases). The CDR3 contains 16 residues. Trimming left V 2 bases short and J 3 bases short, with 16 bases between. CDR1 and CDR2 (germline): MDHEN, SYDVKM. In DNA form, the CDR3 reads TGTGCCAGCAGTTTAGGACAAGGTGGTTCTTACTATGGCTACACCTTC. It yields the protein CASSLGQGGSYYGYTF.

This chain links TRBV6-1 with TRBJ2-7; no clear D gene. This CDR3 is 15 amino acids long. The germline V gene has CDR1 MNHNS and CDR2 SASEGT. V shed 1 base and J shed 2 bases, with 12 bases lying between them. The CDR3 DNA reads TGTGCCAGCAGTGAAGGTCATAAAAACACCTACGAGCAGTACTTC. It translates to CASSEGHKNTYEQYF.

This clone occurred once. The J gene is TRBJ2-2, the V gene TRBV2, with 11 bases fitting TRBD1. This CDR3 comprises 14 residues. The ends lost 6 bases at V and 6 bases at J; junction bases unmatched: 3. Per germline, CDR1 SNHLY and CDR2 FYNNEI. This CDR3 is CASRGQGVSGELFF. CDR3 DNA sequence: TGTGCCAGCAGGGGACAGGGGGTTTCCGGGGAGCTGTTTTTT.

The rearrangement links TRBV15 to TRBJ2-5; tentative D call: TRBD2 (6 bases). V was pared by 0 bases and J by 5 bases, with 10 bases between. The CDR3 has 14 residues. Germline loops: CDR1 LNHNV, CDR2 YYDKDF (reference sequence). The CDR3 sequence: CATSRDRGIETQYF. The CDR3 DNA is TGTGCCACCAGCAGAGATCGGGGGATCGAGACCCAGTACTTC.

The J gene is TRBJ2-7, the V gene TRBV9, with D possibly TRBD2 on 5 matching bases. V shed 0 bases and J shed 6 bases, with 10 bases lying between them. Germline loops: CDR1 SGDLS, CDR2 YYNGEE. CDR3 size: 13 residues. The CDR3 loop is CASSVVGDREQYF. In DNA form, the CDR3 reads TGTGCCAGCAGCGTAGTCGGGGATCGCGAGCAGTACTTC. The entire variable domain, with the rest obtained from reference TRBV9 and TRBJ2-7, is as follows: DSGVTQTPKHLITATGQRVTLRCSPRSGDLSVYWYQQSLDQGLQFLIQYYNGEERAKGNILERFSAQQFPDLHSELNLSSLELGDSALYFCASSVVGDREQYFGPGTRLTVT.

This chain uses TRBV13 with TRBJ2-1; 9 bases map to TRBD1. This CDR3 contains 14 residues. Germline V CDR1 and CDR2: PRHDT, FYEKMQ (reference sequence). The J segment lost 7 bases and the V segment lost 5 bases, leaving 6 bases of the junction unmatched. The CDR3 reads CASSPGTGLNEQFF. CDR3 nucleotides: TGTGCCAGCAGCCCCGGGACAGGGTTAAATGAGCAGTTCTTC.

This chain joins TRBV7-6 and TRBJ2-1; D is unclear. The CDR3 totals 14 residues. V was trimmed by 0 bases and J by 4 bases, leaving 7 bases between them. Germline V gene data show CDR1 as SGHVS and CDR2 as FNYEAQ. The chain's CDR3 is CASSLAAVYNEQFF. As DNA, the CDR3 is TGTGCCAGCAGCTTAGCTGCGGTTTACAATGAGCAGTTCTTC.

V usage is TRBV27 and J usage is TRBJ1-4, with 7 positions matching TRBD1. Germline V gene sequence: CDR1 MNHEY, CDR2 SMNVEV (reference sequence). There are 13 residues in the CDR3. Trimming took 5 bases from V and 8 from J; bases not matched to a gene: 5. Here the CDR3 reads CASSDREGEKLFF. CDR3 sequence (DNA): TGTGCCAGCAGTGACAGGGAAGGCGAAAAACTGTTTTTT.

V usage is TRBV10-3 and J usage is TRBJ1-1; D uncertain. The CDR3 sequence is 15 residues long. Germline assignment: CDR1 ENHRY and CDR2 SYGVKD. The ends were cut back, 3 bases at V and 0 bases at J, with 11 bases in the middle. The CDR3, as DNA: TGTGCCATCAGTGACGGCAAATCGATGAACACTGAAGCTTTCTTT. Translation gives CAISDGKSMNTEAFF.